One and the same sample provided the 7 T cell receptor beta chains below, sequenced in a study of shared clonotypes between healthy human individuals. The table came from immunoSEQ multiplex PCR; TCRdb's copy has only in-frame clones and leaves some out. The sample carries some 2,000,000 clones, approximately 95% recorded once. The specimen was naive CD4+ T cells sorted from blood. The subset denotes: CD45RA+ positively selected. The receptors shown here come from a man between 18 and 29 years old in good health.

The chain couples TRBV9 to TRBJ2-1; TRBD2 matches at 7 bases. The length of the CDR3 is 16 residues. Germline trimming cut 0 bases from V and 3 bases from J; bases unmatched to any gene: 6. The V gene's germline CDR1 is SGDLS and CDR2 YYNGEE. CDR3 loop: CASSVDRTRGYNEQFF. CDR3 DNA: TGTGCCAGCAGCGTAGACCGGACTAGGGGCTACAATGAGCAGTTCTTC.

V is TRBV6-6 and J is TRBJ2-4, with D perhaps TRBD1 or TRBD2 (5 bases each). CDR3 length equals 15 residues. The V gene lost 6 bases and the J gene lost 0 bases, with 12 bases spanning the gap. Germline assignment: CDR1 MNHNY and CDR2 SVGAGI (reference sequence). The CDR3 is CASRPGRRAKNIQYF. The CDR3 region has the DNA TGTGCCAGCAGGCCGGGACGCCGAGCCAAAAACATTCAGTACTTC.

Only one count was recorded for this clone. This chain links TRBV25-1 with TRBJ2-7, with no clear D. V was cut by 3 bases and J by 8 bases, with 8 bases left in between. Germline loops: CDR1 MGHDK, CDR2 SYGVNS. The CDR3 is 11 amino acids. The CDR3 here is CASSEGSQQYF. In nucleotides, the CDR3 is TGTGCCAGCAGTGAGGGCTCCCAGCAGTACTTC.

This chain connects TRBV2 to TRBJ1-6, with 8 nucleotides matching TRBD1. Germline values: CDR1 SNHLY, CDR2 FYNNEI. J lost 5 bases, V lost 6 bases, and 6 bases had no gene match. The length of the CDR3 is 15 residues. The CDR3 nucleotides are TGTGCCAGCAGAAGAGGGACAGGCGATAATTCACCCCTCCACTTT. Protein product: CASRRGTGDNSPLHF.

The rearrangement uses TRBV5-1 and TRBJ1-2; D is ambiguous. The CDR3 contains 14 residues. Looked up from germline, CDR1 is SGHRS and CDR2 is YFSETQ. Trimming took off 2 bases at V and 0 bases at J, with 8 bases between the two ends. The chain's CDR3 is CASSFSGANYGYTF. The CDR3 DNA is TGCGCCAGCAGCTTTTCGGGAGCTAACTATGGCTACACCTTC.

The V call is TRBV11-2, the J call TRBJ2-7; perhaps TRBD2 as D (5 bases). Germline CDR1 and CDR2: SGHAT and FQNNGV. Trimming took off 5 bases at V and 0 bases at J, with 11 bases between the two ends. The length of the CDR3 is 14 residues. Written as DNA, the CDR3 is TGTGCCAGCAGCCGGACTGACGACTCCTACGAGCAGTACTTC. This gives the protein CASSRTDDSYEQYF.

This clone was recorded once. This rearrangement joins TRBV29-1 to TRBJ2-2, with D uncertain. The CDR3 is 14 residues long. Trimming cost V 6 bases and J 0 bases, with 11 bases left between them. CDR1 is SQVTM and CDR2 is ANQGSEA in the germline V gene. CDR3 DNA sequence: TGCAGCGTGGCGGCCCAGGCGAACACCGGGGAGCTGTTTTTT. It encodes CSVAAQANTGELFF.